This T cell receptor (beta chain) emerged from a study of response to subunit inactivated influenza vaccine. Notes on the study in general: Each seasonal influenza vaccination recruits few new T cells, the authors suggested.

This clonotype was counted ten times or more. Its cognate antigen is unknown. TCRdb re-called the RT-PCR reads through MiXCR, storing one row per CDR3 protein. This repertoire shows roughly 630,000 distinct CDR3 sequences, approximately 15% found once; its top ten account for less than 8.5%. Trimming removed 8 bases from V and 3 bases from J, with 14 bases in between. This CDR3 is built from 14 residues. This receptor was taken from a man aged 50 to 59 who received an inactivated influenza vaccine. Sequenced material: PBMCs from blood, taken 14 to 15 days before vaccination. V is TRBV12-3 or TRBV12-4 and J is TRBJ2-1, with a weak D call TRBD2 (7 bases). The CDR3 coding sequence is TGTGCCAGCCACAGAGGGGGGGGCTACAATGAGCAGTTCTTC. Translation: CASHRGGGYNEQFF.